This T cell receptor (beta chain) originates from a study of T cell repertoires in cytomegalovirus infection. In TCRdb, the reads were re-called with MiXCR into one record per CDR3 protein. The repertoire holds 680,000 or so distinct CDR3 sequences, with 35% as singletons. Study-level findings and limits: HLA-C-restricted CMV clonotypes gave the most frequent clonotype in two of eight donors.

The CDR3 is 14 residues long. The germline CDR1 and CDR2 sequences are MGHRA and YSYEKL. Trimming took off 2 bases at V and 3 bases at J, with 7 bases between the two ends. Comments on this clonotype: What it binds is not known.

The chain recombines TRBV4-1 with TRBJ2-2; weak D call: TRBD1 (5 bases). The TCR originated in a human donor in good health (CMV status not recorded). Some clones in this sample may be carry-over from other donors' samples. Specimen: PBMCs. CDR3 amino acids: CASSQRGDTGELFF. The CDR3 region has the DNA TGCGCCAGCAGCCAAAGGGGTGACACCGGGGAGCTGTTTTTT.